A single sample gave rise to the 27 T cell receptor beta chains below, sequenced in a study. The sorted Tregs were CD4+CD25+CD127-/low cells. TCRdb re-called the 5' RACE reads through MiXCR, storing one row per CDR3 protein. The data show about 32,000 distinct CDR3 sequences, 20% to 30% seen once. The sequenced sample was tumor-infiltrating Tregs sorted from the breast tumor. These receptor sequences come from a female donor with breast cancer.

Comments on this clonotype: A much more abundant neighbour one base away suggests this may be a read error. In this CDR3 the conserved last residue, phenylalanine or tryptophan, is missing, so a read error is likely. J is TRBJ1-5 and V is TRBV5-1; TRBD1 matches 10 bases. Per germline, CDR1 SGHRS and CDR2 YFSETQ. This CDR3 contains 17 residues. V trimming: 0 bases; J trimming: 3 bases; junction bases outside the gene matches: 6. The CDR3 here is CASSLGPGQGPNQPQHS. In DNA form, the CDR3 reads TGCGCCAGCAGCTTGGGACCGGGACAGGGGCCCAATCAGCCCCAGCATTCT.

The J gene is TRBJ2-1, the V gene TRBV7-2; D is ambiguous. Germline-derived CDR1 and CDR2 are SGHTA and FQGNSA. Trimming shortened V by 2 bases and J by 7 bases, and 12 bases separated the two germline ends. The CDR3 sequence is 14 residues long. This CDR3 reads CASSLRWRENEQFF. The CDR3 region has the DNA TGTGCCAGCAGCTTACGATGGCGCGAGAATGAGCAGTTCTTC.

In this sample, this clonotype is medium-sized. Here the CDR3 DNA reads TGTGCCAGCAGCTTCACCAGGGAAGGGGGCTACACCTTC. The encoded protein is CASSFTREGGYTF. This chain links TRBV7-3 with TRBJ1-2; TRBD1 is a possible D gene (5 bases). Between the trimmed V and J ends, which lost 3 bases and 8 bases, there was a span of 13 bases. The CDR3 length is 13 residues. Germline lookup yields CDR1 SGHTA and CDR2 FQGTGA.

The chain is built from TRBV5-1 and TRBJ1-6, with a possible D match to TRBD1 (6 bases). CDR1 and CDR2 (germline): SGHRS, YFSETQ. The CDR3 covers 15 residues. Trimming took off 2 bases at V and 9 bases at J, with 15 bases between the two ends. CDR3 in amino acids: CASSLSTGNISPLHF. The DNA of the CDR3 is TGCGCCAGCAGCTTATCAACAGGGAACATTTCACCCCTCCACTTT. Complete variable domain (other parts from reference TRBV5-1 and TRBJ1-6): KAGVTQTPRYLIKTRGQQVTLSCSPISGHRSVSWYQQTPGQGLQFLFEYFSETQRNKGNFPGRFSGRQFSNSRSEMNVSTLELGDSALYLCASSLSTGNISPLHFGNGTRLTVT.

Concerning this clonotype itself: This may come from a read error, since a much larger clone is one base off. V usage is TRBV5-1 and J usage is TRBJ2-7; 11 positions agree with TRBD2. J lost 0 bases, V lost 3 bases, and 8 bases had no gene match. CDR1 and CDR2 (germline): SGHRS, YFSETQ. The CDR3 sequence is 17 residues long. The CDR3 nucleotides read TGCGCCAGCAGCTCGGGCCCGACTAGCGGGGTCTCCTACGAGCAGTACTTC. Protein: CASSSGPTSGVSYEQYF.

This clonotype was detected many times. The chain is built from TRBV7-3 and TRBJ2-1, with TRBD2 matching over 9 bases. CDR1 is SGHTA and CDR2 is FQGTGA in the germline V gene. V shed 4 bases, J shed 9 bases, and the junction held 10 bases outside the gene matches. The CDR3 consists of 15 residues. CDR3 in amino acids: CASSSALAGVSEQFF. CDR3 DNA sequence: TGTGCCAGCAGCTCGGCCTTAGCGGGAGTGAGTGAGCAGTTCTTC.

This clonotype has just a few counts. In DNA form, the CDR3 reads TGTGCCAGCAGCAAGGTCCGGGTAGGCAGGCACTATGGCTACACCTTC. It yields the protein CASSKVRVGRHYGYTF. The chain employs TRBV7-8 and TRBJ1-2; D remains unclear. CDR1 and CDR2 (germline): SGHVS, FQNEAQ. Trimming removed 5 bases at V and 3 bases at J, with 19 bases between. The CDR3 contains 16 residues.

Notes on this clonotype: With a much larger clone just one base away, this may be a read error. The chain uses TRBV4-2 and TRBJ1-2, with TRBD1 as a possible D gene (6 bases). The CDR3 contains 15 residues. The germline CDR1 and CDR2 sequences are LGHNA and YNFKEQ. The CDR3 DNA is TGTGCCGGCAGCCAAGACCTAACAGGGCTCTATGGCTACACCTTC. Translated, it gives CAGSQDLTGLYGYTF.

A single count supports this clonotype. Being one base from a much bigger clone, this may be a read error. The J gene is TRBJ2-3, the V gene TRBV7-8; 7 nucleotides agree with TRBD2. This CDR3 comprises 14 residues. Per germline, CDR1 SGHVS and CDR2 FQNEAQ. CDR3 sequence reads: CAGSFGTIRDTQYF. DNA of the CDR3: TGTGCCGGCAGCTTCGGGACTATACGAGATACGCAGTATTTT.

This clonotype was picked up many times. This chain connects TRBV12-3 or TRBV12-4 to TRBJ1-2; no reliable D call. V lost 2 bases, J lost 6 bases, and 7 bases lay in between. The CDR3 runs to 12 residues. CDR3 sequence (DNA): TGTGCCAGCAGTTTAATGGGGAATGGCTACACCTTC. As protein: CASSLMGNGYTF.

Many counts were recorded for this clonotype. The J gene is TRBJ1-1, the V gene TRBV12-3 or TRBV12-4, with D hard to call. Trimming pared 3 bases from V and 7 bases from J, leaving 12 bases between. The CDR3 consists of 13 residues. Here the CDR3 reads CASSLVWFREAFF. DNA of the CDR3: TGTGCCAGCAGTTTGGTTTGGTTCCGTGAAGCTTTCTTT.

This clonotype was observed at least ten times. This CDR3 is CASSPRKGRTGELFF. DNA of the CDR3: TGTGCCAGCTCACCGAGAAAGGGGAGGACCGGGGAGCTGTTTTTT. V and J are TRBV18 and TRBJ2-2, with D perhaps matching TRBD2 (6 bases). CDR1 and CDR2 from the germline V gene are KGHSH and LQKENI. With 3 bases removed from V and 5 bases from J, the gap between germline ends came to 13 bases. This CDR3 is built from 15 residues.

This clonotype has only a few counts. V usage is TRBV20-1 and J usage is TRBJ2-3, with 10 bases that match TRBD2. Germline loops: CDR1 DFQATT, CDR2 SNEGSKA (reference sequence). Trimming took 3 bases from V and 8 from J; bases not matched to a gene: 17. The CDR3 consists of 17 residues. In DNA, the CDR3 is TGCAGTGCTAGCCGGGCAGCGGGAGGGCCGAAGATTAGTACGCAGTATTTT. This translates into CSASRAAGGPKISTQYF.

V usage is TRBV29-1 and J usage is TRBJ1-2; 7 bases fit TRBD1. Germline trimming cut 0 bases from V and 0 bases from J; bases unmatched to any gene: 4. CDR1 SQVTM and CDR2 ANQGSEA come from the germline V gene. This CDR3 region has 15 residues. DNA of the CDR3: TGCAGCGTTGAAGATCCGGACAGGCCTAACTATGGCTACACCTTC. Encoded protein: CSVEDPDRPNYGYTF.

This clonotype was seen ten or more times. The chain uses TRBV5-1 and TRBJ2-1, with 14 bases that match TRBD2. This CDR3 is 15 amino acids long. In germline, CDR1 is SGHRS, CDR2 YFSETQ. The trim removed 5 bases at V and 4 bases at J, leaving 2 bases unmatched. CDR3 sequence reads: CASRGTSGSYNEQFF. DNA of the CDR3: TGCGCCAGCAGGGGGACTAGCGGGAGTTACAATGAGCAGTTCTTC.

This clonotype was counted only a few times. The chain uses TRBV6-1 and TRBJ1-6; 7 positions match TRBD1. The CDR3 totals 16 residues. In germline, CDR1 is MNHNS, CDR2 SASEGT. V was pared by 7 bases and J by 7 bases, with 13 bases of the junction left unmatched. In nucleotides, the CDR3 is TGTGCCAGCATACCCGGGACAGCTATAGAGAATTCACCCCTCCACTTT. Translated, it gives CASIPGTAIENSPLHF.

Comments on this clonotype: A much larger clone lies a single base off, so this may be a read error. This rearrangement joins TRBV2 to TRBJ1-2; no clear D gene. The CDR3 length is 14 residues. The germline V gene encodes CDR1 SNHLY and CDR2 FYNNEI. CDR3 residues: CASSERTASRGHTF. The CDR3 nucleotides read TGTGCCAGCAGTGAAAGGACTGCCAGCCGTGGCCACACCTTC.

This clonotype was found a few times. The chain carries TRBV14 and TRBJ2-7; no reliable D call. Trimming took off 4 bases at V and 0 bases at J, with 7 bases between the two ends. This CDR3 is built from 13 residues. The germline V gene has CDR1 SGHDN and CDR2 FVKESK. CDR3 protein: CASSPWASYEQYF. The CDR3 DNA reads as TGTGCCAGCAGCCCGTGGGCCTCCTACGAGCAGTACTTC.

The CDR3 DNA reads as TGTGCCAGCAGTCCAGGGGGAAGCACAGATACGCAGTATTTT. Amino acids: CASSPGGSTDTQYF. The rearrangement links TRBV12-3 or TRBV12-4 to TRBJ2-3, with 7 bases identical to TRBD1. The CDR3 runs 14 residues. Trimming took 5 bases from V and 0 from J; bases not matched to a gene: 2.

This clonotype was found many times. The chain couples TRBV4-1 to TRBJ2-2; 9 bases are shared with TRBD2. Germline values: CDR1 MGHRA, CDR2 YSYEKL. The trim removed 4 bases at V and 6 bases at J, leaving 12 bases unmatched. The length of the CDR3 is 17 residues. The CDR3 DNA sequence: TGCGCCAGCAGCCCTCATGGCGGGAGGGCCAAGGCCGGGGAGCTGTTTTTT. Translation gives CASSPHGGRAKAGELFF.

This clonotype was recorded many times. The rearrangement joins TRBV28 to TRBJ1-5; D is undetermined. Per the germline V gene, CDR1 is MDHEN and CDR2 is SYDVKM. The CDR3 length is 13 residues. The germline V and J ends were trimmed by 7 bases and 2 bases, with 9 bases remaining between them. The CDR3 sequence is CASKYSGNQPQHF. The DNA of the CDR3 is TGTGCCAGCAAATACAGCGGCAATCAGCCCCAGCATTTT.

The table lists this clonotype with a few counts. V gene TRBV15 combines with J gene TRBJ1-1; tentative D call: TRBD1 (6 bases). The CDR3 sequence is 17 residues long. The germline CDR1 and CDR2 sequences are LNHNV and YYDKDF (reference sequence). The ends were cut back, 0 bases at V and 1 base at J, with 15 bases in the middle. The CDR3 DNA reads as TGTGCCACCAGCAGAGATCGTTTCAGGGGCGCGAACACTGAAGCTTTCTTT. This codes for CATSRDRFRGANTEAFF.

This sequence joins TRBV7-3 and TRBJ2-1; D unresolved. V gave up 1 base and J gave up 4 bases, with 14 bases separating them. The CDR3 runs 16 residues. Germline V gene sequence: CDR1 SGHTA, CDR2 FQGTGA. CDR3: CASSLRVGEWYNEQFF. The CDR3 DNA reads as TGTGCCAGCAGCTTAAGGGTTGGGGAATGGTACAATGAGCAGTTCTTC.

This clonotype was recorded many times. This sequence joins TRBV13 and TRBJ2-4; 7 positions agree with TRBD1. V lost 0 bases and J lost 6; bases outside the gene matches: 5. This CDR3 comprises 15 residues. Germline V lookup: CDR1 PRHDT, CDR2 FYEKMQ (reference sequence). The DNA of the CDR3 is TGTGCCAGCAGCTTAGGCCAGAGACAGGGAAACATTCAGTACTTC. This encodes CASSLGQRQGNIQYF.

CDR3 loop: CSASPQTLSGRRTYEQYF. The CDR3 region has the DNA TGCAGTGCTTCCCCGCAAACGCTTAGCGGGAGACGGACCTACGAGCAGTACTTC. V gene TRBV20-1 combines with J gene TRBJ2-7; the match to TRBD2 covers 9 bases. This CDR3 has 18 residues. Germline CDR1 is DFQATT and CDR2 is SNEGSKA (reference sequence). J lost 2 bases, V lost 5 bases, and 19 bases had no gene match.

The sample holds many counts of this clonotype. The chain couples TRBV12-3 or TRBV12-4 to TRBJ2-1, with 11 bases matching TRBD2. The J segment lost 4 bases and the V segment lost 10 bases, leaving 3 bases of the junction unmatched. The length of the CDR3 is 13 residues. The CDR3 DNA follows: TGTGCCACACTAGCGGGAGTTTACAATGAGCAGTTCTTC. Its protein product is CATLAGVYNEQFF.

This clonotype was seen more than once but under ten times. The chain couples TRBV12-3 or TRBV12-4 to TRBJ2-1; D is unclear. The CDR3 has 13 amino acids. Trimming removed 7 bases at V and 0 bases at J, with 7 bases between. CDR3 loop: CASTPSSYNEQFF. DNA for the CDR3: TGTGCCAGCACACCTAGCTCCTACAATGAGCAGTTCTTC.